This T cell receptor (beta chain) was profiled in a study of low-dose radiotherapy and immunotherapy resistance in tumors. The time point was: after trial treatment. This sample's treatment: LDRT plus nivolumab, ipilimumab, low-dose cyclophosphamide and aspirin (RACIN trial). With TRAV- and TRBV-specific primers, first-strand cDNA was made, covering the alpha and beta chains. With a V-primer adapter and a constant-region primer, TCRs were amplified for 20 PCR cycles. TCRdb recomputed calls from the reads with MiXCR, one row per CDR3 protein. The sample carries 35,000 to 50,000 distinct CDR3 sequences, 20% to 25% recorded once. This clonotype showed up many times. Per the germline V gene, CDR1 is KGHSH and CDR2 is LQKENI. The CDR3 loop spans 14 amino acids. The ends lost 1 base at V and 2 bases at J; junction bases unmatched: 1.

The sequences come from PBMCs, collected after low-dose radiotherapy plus immunotherapy. The source of this sequence is a female donor with ovarian cancer. The chain is built from TRBV18 and TRBJ2-7; 8 bases are shared with TRBD1. The CDR3 here is CASSPLQGAYEQYF. CDR3 nucleotides: TGTGCCAGCTCACCACTACAGGGGGCCTACGAGCAGTACTTC. Full variable domain (rest looked up from reference TRBV18 and TRBJ2-7): NAGVMQNPRHLVRRRGQEARLRCSPMKGHSHVYWYRQLPEEGLKFMVYLQKENIIDESGMPKERFSAEFPKEGPSILRIQQVVRGDSAAYFCASSPLQGAYEQYFGPGTRLTVT.